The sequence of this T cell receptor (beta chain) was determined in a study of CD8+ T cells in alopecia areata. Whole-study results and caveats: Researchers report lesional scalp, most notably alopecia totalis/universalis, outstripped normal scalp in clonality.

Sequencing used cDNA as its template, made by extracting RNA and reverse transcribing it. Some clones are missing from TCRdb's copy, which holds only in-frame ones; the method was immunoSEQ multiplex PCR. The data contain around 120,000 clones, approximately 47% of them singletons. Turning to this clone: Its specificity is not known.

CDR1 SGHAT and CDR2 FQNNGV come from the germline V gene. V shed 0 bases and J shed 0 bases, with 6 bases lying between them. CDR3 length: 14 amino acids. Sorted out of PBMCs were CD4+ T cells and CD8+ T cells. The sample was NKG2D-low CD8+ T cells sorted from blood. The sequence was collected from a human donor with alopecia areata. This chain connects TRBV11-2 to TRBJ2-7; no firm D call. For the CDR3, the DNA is TGTGCCAGCAGCTTAGAGTACGACTCCTACGAGCAGTACTTC. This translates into CASSLEYDSYEQYF.